This record concerns one T cell receptor (beta chain) sequence. In this sample, this clonotype turned up a few times. It has no known antigen specificity. Base qualities are missing; no much larger clone stands one base away. The time point tag for this specimen amounts to: day 60 (about 2 months) after transplantation. Taken with the paper, the label for treatment or condition translates to: allogeneic hematopoietic cell transplantation with graft depleted of TCRalphabeta T cells and CD19 B cells. The transplant recipients were children given TCRalphabeta/CD19-depleted allogeneic hematopoietic cell grafts. The data belong to a study of T-cell reconstitution after alpha-beta-depleted transplantation in children (dated by TCRdb to about 2016). Background for the entire study: Using TCR repertoire profiling, the study followed T-cell immune reconstitution in a quantitative way in children after TCRalphabeta/CD19-depleted allogeneic hematopoietic cell transplantation. Overall study outcomes, separate from this receptor: Apparently early alphabetaT-cell count recovery about two months after transplant reportedly relied on only several hundred rapidly expanded clones derived from non-depleted graft cells. Over the following months the frequencies of hyperexpanded clones went down, and after one year T-cell counts and TCRbeta diversity were mostly credited to newly produced T cells. In some patients, the high TCRbeta diversity seen at day 60 was put down to recipient T cells and intrathymic progenitors that had survived conditioning.

Looking up the germline V gene yields CDR1 SQVTM and CDR2 ANQGSEA. V loses 4 bases, J loses 5 bases, and the germline ends lie 14 bases apart. Its CDR3 holds 13 amino acids, cysteine through phenylalanine. Of the read, only the CDR3 DNA is kept; its 39 bases are in frame from base 1. The library was obtained by PCR. The run used an Illumina HiSeq 2500. To normalize quantification of the TCRbeta repertoire, the TCR libraries were built with molecular barcoding that relied on unique molecular identifiers. TCRdb ran its own pipeline on the public reads, namely fastp trimming at Q25 and MiXCR clone calling, and kept in-frame beta chains. Entries that share a CDR3 protein sequence are merged under the most common genes and DNA. The sample table holds under 35,000 distinct CDR3 sequences, of which roughly 19% were seen once. The ten largest clones capture about a third of the sample.

Sample: PBMCs, mostly from graft donor cells, taken 60 days after TCRalphabeta/CD19-depleted stem cell transplant. The V and J segments used are TRBV29-1 and TRBJ1-1, and perhaps TRBD1 as D gene, on 6 matching bases. This sequence originates from a male patient aged 2-10 years who had a stem cell transplant for acute lymphoblastic leukemia, so the T cells may come from the graft donor. The DNA is TGCAGCGTTGCAACACAGGGTTTTACTGAAGCTTTCTTT. The resulting protein is CSVATQGFTEAFF.